This is a list of T cell receptor beta chains from one sample in a study of OX40 agonist ivuxolimab in advanced cancers. The table came from immunoSEQ multiplex PCR; TCRdb's copy has only in-frame clones and leaves some out. The sample shows under 60,000 clones, approximately 94% of them seen only once. This sample comprised CD4+ or CD8+ T cells sorted from blood, obtained in a trial of the OX40 agonist ivuxolimab. The receptors were sampled from an adult with an advanced solid tumor such as melanoma, head and neck, liver or kidney cancer. The CDR3 runs from the conserved cysteine through the conserved F or W. Each record gives: D gene, J gene, V gene, clone size, CDR3 protein, CDR3 DNA. The D gene is left open where the match is weak. Clone size, where shown, is once, few, many, or a class for clones that have expanded.

-	TRBJ2-2	TRBV19	-	CASSPSQNTGELFF	TGTGCCAGTAGTCCCTCTCAGAACACCGGGGAGCTGTTTTTT
TRBD2	TRBJ2-1	TRBV9	-	CASSSPLSGRSANEQFF	TGTGCCAGCAGCTCACCCCTTAGCGGGAGGTCGGCTAATGAGCAGTTCTTC
-	TRBJ2-1	TRBV19	-	CASSIGTGSSYNEQFF	TGTGCCAGTAGTATAGGAACGGGGAGCTCCTACAATGAGCAGTTCTTC
TRBD1	TRBJ2-2	TRBV7-2	-	CASSFTGGLDWTGELFF	TGTGCCAGCAGCTTTACAGGGGGCTTAGATTGGACCGGGGAGCTGTTTTTT
TRBD2	TRBJ2-3	TRBV5-6	-	CASSLGLAGELPDTQYF	TGTGCCAGCAGCTTGGGGCTAGCGGGAGAACTCCCAGATACGCAGTATTTT
-	TRBJ1-2	TRBV27	-	CASRTAYGYTF	TGTGCCAGCCGAACCGCGTATGGCTACACCTTC
TRBD1	TRBJ2-3	TRBV27	-	CASSLWTGDNTQYF	TGTGCCAGCAGTTTATGGACAGGGGATAATACGCAGTATTTT
-	TRBJ2-5	TRBV5-1	-	CASSSDGNQETQYF	TGCGCCAGCAGCTCGGACGGGAACCAAGAGACCCAGTACTTC
-	TRBJ2-7	TRBV4-3	once	CASSQGNEQYF	TGCGCCAGCAGCCAAGGCAACGAGCAGTACTTC
-	TRBJ1-2	TRBV19	once	CASSMEMGAHGYTF	TGTGCCAGTAGTATGGAAATGGGTGCTCATGGCTACACCTTC
TRBD2	TRBJ2-3	TRBV15	-	CATSRESSGSSDTQYF	TGTGCCACCAGCAGAGAGTCTAGCGGGAGCTCTGATACGCAGTATTTT
-	TRBJ1-5	TRBV28	-	CASSFLWTDNQPQHF	TGTGCCAGCAGTTTTTTGTGGACAGACAATCAGCCCCAGCATTTT
-	TRBJ1-2	TRBV20-1	-	CSARMDYGYTF	TGCAGTGCTAGAATGGACTATGGCTACACCTTC
-	TRBJ2-2	TRBV6-1	-	CASSEMGGELFF	TGTGCCAGCAGTGAGATGGGCGGGGAGCTGTTTTTT
-	TRBJ2-5	TRBV25-1	-	CASSEGGTQYF	TGTGCCAGCAGTGAAGGTGGGACCCAGTACTTC
TRBD1	TRBJ1-1	TRBV4-3	-	CASSQGQGANTEAFF	TGCGCCAGCAGCCAAGGCCAGGGGGCGAACACTGAAGCTTTCTTT
-	TRBJ2-2	TRBV28	-	CASSYTDRVGDWELFF	TGTGCCAGCAGTTACACTGACAGGGTAGGGGACTGGGAGCTGTTTTTT
-	TRBJ2-7	TRBV19	-	CASSRGVGNSYEQYF	TGTGCCAGTAGCAGGGGGGTGGGGAACTCCTACGAGCAGTACTTC
-	TRBJ2-5	TRBV5-4	once	CASSSLAETQETQYF	TGTGCCAGCAGCTCTTTAGCGGAGACTCAAGAGACCCAGTACTTC
TRBD2	TRBJ2-7	TRBV23-1	-	CASSQSASGRAGEQYF	TGCGCCAGCAGTCAATCGGCTAGCGGGAGGGCTGGAGAGCAGTACTTC
-	TRBJ2-7	TRBV2	-	CASIRDPYEQYF	TGTGCCAGCATTCGGGACCCCTACGAGCAGTACTTC
-	TRBJ1-1	TRBV5-8	-	CASTPPTGGTEAFF	TGTGCCAGCACTCCCCCGACGGGTGGGACTGAAGCTTTCTTT
-	TRBJ2-5	TRBV29-1	-	CSVEGRGEETQYF	TGCAGCGTTGAGGGCAGGGGGGAAGAGACCCAGTACTTC
-	TRBJ2-7	TRBV10-1	-	CASSVGTGPYEQYF	TGCGCCAGCAGTGTAGGGACTGGACCCTACGAGCAGTACTTC
-	TRBJ2-4	TRBV5-1	-	CASSLGVAKNIQYF	TGCGCCAGCAGCTTGGGGGTAGCCAAAAACATTCAGTACTTC
TRBD2	TRBJ2-6	TRBV14	-	CASSQEGGAPSGANVLTF	TGTGCCAGCAGCCAAGAGGGAGGGGCCCCCTCTGGGGCCAACGTCCTGACTTTC
TRBD2	TRBJ2-7	TRBV27	-	CASGDMSGSGEQYF	TGTGCCAGCGGGGATATGAGCGGGAGCGGCGAGCAGTACTTC
TRBD1	TRBJ1-1	TRBV28	few	CASSLSGQGNTEAFF	TGTGCCAGCAGTTTATCTGGACAGGGGAACACTGAAGCTTTCTTT
TRBD2	TRBJ2-4	TRBV19	-	CASSMVGLAGEVKNIQYF	TGTGCCAGTAGTATGGTGGGGCTAGCGGGAGAAGTCAAAAACATTCAGTACTTC
TRBD2	TRBJ2-1	TRBV30	-	CAWSGLAGGPHNEQFF	TGTGCCTGGAGTGGACTAGCGGGAGGGCCTCATAATGAGCAGTTCTTC
-	TRBJ1-1	TRBV9	once	CASSSPRGPPEAFF	TGTGCCAGCAGCTCTCCAAGGGGCCCTCCTGAAGCTTTCTTT
TRBD1	TRBJ2-3	TRBV27	once	CASSTYRGAGDTQYF	TGTGCCAGCAGTACATACAGGGGCGCAGGAGATACGCAGTATTTT
-	TRBJ2-7	TRBV27	-	CASSLWNGDEQYF	TGTGCCAGCAGTTTATGGAACGGCGACGAGCAGTACTTC
-	TRBJ2-7	TRBV11-2	-	CASSLGRGLDYEQYF	TGTGCCAGCAGCTTAGGTCGGGGGTTGGACTACGAGCAGTACTTC
-	TRBJ2-2	TRBV6-5	-	CASSYGDGELFF	TGTGCCAGCAGTTATGGCGACGGGGAGCTGTTTTTT
-	TRBJ1-1	TRBV10-1	-	CASSAREQSEAFF	TGCGCCAGCAGTGCACGGGAACAGTCTGAAGCTTTCTTT
-	TRBJ1-4	TRBV28	-	CASRGGLGLFF	TGTGCCAGCAGAGGGGGACTGGGACTGTTTTTT
-	TRBJ2-7	TRBV6-5	-	CASKGVGRHEQYF	TGTGCCAGCAAAGGGGTGGGCCGTCACGAGCAGTACTTC